The entry that follows covers one T cell receptor (beta chain) sequence. Its antigen remains unidentified. No much larger clone exists at a distance of one base, and base qualities are not known. The library was prepared using PCR. Sequencing was carried out with an Illumina HiSeq 2500. Molecular barcoding was employed in the preparation of TCR libraries, with unique molecular identifiers being used to normalize TCRbeta repertoire quantification. TCRdb passed the public sequencing reads through fastp at Q25 and MiXCR, retaining productive beta sequences. Identical CDR3 protein sequences are pooled into one entry, listed with their most common genes and DNA. The sample contains a few hundred thousand distinct CDR3 sequences, roughly 21% of them found a single time. Less than 4.5% of the sample comes from the top ten. The CDR3 sequence holds 16 residues, the cysteine and phenylalanine included. This entry keeps only the CDR3 DNA: 48 bases, framed from base 1. The germline V gene (reference sequence) provides CDR1 DFQATT and CDR2 SNEGSKA. The V end loses 3 bases and the J end loses 4 bases, and a stretch of 22 bases separates them.

The sample comes from a study of T-cell reconstitution after alpha-beta-depleted transplantation in children (dated by TCRdb to 2016 to 2017). About the investigation overall: The study quantitatively tracked T-cell immune reconstitution after TCRalphabeta/CD19-depleted allogeneic hematopoietic cell transplantation in children using TCR repertoire profiling.

The receptor was derived from a human donor who donated a stem cell graft to a child with acute myeloid leukemia. The rearranged segments are TRBV20-1 and TRBJ2-7; the D gene cannot be resolved reliably. The sample here was PBMCs from the stem cell graft donor, taken from the stem cell graft. The sequenced DNA is TGCAGTGCTAGGGACCCGAAGGGCGCCTACGGGTACGAGCAGTACTTC. Translated, it reads CSARDPKGAYGYEQYF.